This note documents a single T cell receptor beta chain sequence. Its antigen is unidentified. Clones were sequenced by immunoSEQ multiplex PCR, and TCRdb holds only the in-frame ones, with some missing. The repertoire holds nearly 200,000 clones, under 95% seen once, with roughly 0.99% in the top ten. This sample stems from a study of T cell responses to AZD1222 COVID-19 vaccine. Regarding the study as a whole: Nearly half of the spike-specific TCRs reportedly recognize variant regions that carry no mutations.

Looked up from germline, CDR1 is SGDLS and CDR2 is YYNGEE. The CDR3 runs 20 residues. With 3 bases clipped from V and 2 bases from J, the junction kept 13 bases outside the gene matches. The V and J genes are TRBV9 and TRBJ1-6; TRBD1 matches at 11 bases. This material consisted of peripheral blood, taken 28 days after the second AZD1222 dose. This clonotype was sampled from an adult who received the AZD1222 COVID-19 vaccine. CDR3 nucleotides: TGTGCCAGCAGCGAGTTTCCCCGGGACAGGGGGTATACCTATAATTCACCCCTCCACTTT. Translation: CASSEFPRDRGYTYNSPLHF.